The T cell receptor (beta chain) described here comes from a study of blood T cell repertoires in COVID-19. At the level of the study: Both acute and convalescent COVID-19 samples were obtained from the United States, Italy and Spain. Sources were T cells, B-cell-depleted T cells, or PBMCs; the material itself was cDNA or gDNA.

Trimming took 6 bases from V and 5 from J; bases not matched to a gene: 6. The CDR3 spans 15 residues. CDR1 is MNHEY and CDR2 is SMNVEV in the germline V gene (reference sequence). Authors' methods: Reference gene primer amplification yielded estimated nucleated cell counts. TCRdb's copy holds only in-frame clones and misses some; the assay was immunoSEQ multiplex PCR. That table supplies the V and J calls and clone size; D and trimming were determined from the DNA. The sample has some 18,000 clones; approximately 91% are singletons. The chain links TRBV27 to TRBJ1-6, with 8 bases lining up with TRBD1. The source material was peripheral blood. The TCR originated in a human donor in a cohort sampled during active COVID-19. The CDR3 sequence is CASRTTGANNSPLHF. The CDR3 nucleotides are TGTGCCAGCAGGACGACAGGGGCAAATAATTCACCCCTCCACTTT.